This T cell receptor (beta chain) originates from a study of shared clonotypes between healthy human individuals. Across the whole study: Donor composition was a couple of women and a few men, aged 18 to 49.

For every subset, genomic DNA was evenly distributed across several immunoSEQ plates. The protocol was immunoSEQ multiplex PCR, while the TCRdb copy is restricted to in-frame clones and leaves out a portion. This repertoire shows approximately 940,000 clones, roughly 72% found once; its top ten account for around 1.5%. Per germline, CDR1 GTSNPN and CDR2 SVGIG (reference sequence). The CDR3 runs to 15 residues. The study's findings and limits: It was the non-shared clonotypes that had lower generation probabilities than clonotypes shared by all four donors. Having only a few donors restricted how much genetic and exposure-history diversity was captured.

Of note for this clone: Its antigen is undetermined. The identical CDR3 is also encoded by other nucleotide sequences in the sample.

This chain joins TRBV30 and TRBJ2-5; 7 bases align to TRBD2. The J call may be faulty, since TRBJ2-7 better matches the DNA end. Sequenced material: memory CD4+ T cells sorted from blood. Subset specified: CD45RA-negative fraction. This clonotype was sampled from a man aged 18 to 30 in good health. The DNA for the CDR3 is TGTGCCTGGAGTGGTCCTAGCGGTCTATCCTACGAGCAGTACTTC. Amino acid sequence: CAWSGPSGLSYEQYF.